Following are 14 T cell receptor beta chains from one sample sequenced in a study of blood T cell repertoires in COVID-19. TCRdb's copy holds only in-frame clones and misses some; the assay was immunoSEQ multiplex PCR. Of tens of thousands of clones listed, 85% to 95% were seen once; the top ten hold around 3.1%. Sequencing used peripheral blood. Receptors were obtained from a human donor in a cohort sampled during active COVID-19.

This sequence joins TRBV20-1 and TRBJ1-3; 8 bases are a match to TRBD1. V trimming: 3 bases; J trimming: 2 bases; junction bases outside the gene matches: 6. This CDR3 has 15 amino acids. The germline CDR1 and CDR2 sequences are DFQATT and SNEGSKA (reference sequence). CDR3 in DNA: TGCAGTGCTAGTGGGACAGGTGGACCTGGAAACACCATATATTTT. Translation gives CSASGTGGPGNTIYF.

The V and J genes are TRBV12-3 or TRBV12-4 and TRBJ2-3; D may be TRBD2 (5 bases). V shed 5 bases and J shed 4 bases, with 10 bases lying between them. This CDR3 comprises 13 residues. The CDR3 region is CASSPDYSDTQYF. DNA for the CDR3: TGTGCCAGCAGTCCTGACTATTCAGATACGCAGTATTTT.

The chain uses TRBV2 and TRBJ2-1; D is perhaps TRBD2 (5 bases). The CDR3 consists of 11 residues. V was clipped by 9 bases and J by 9 bases, with 12 bases between them. Germline V gene sequence: CDR1 SNHLY, CDR2 FYNNEI. CDR3 nucleotide sequence: TGTGCCAGTGGTGGAGGCGTTGAGCAGTTCTTC. This translates into CASGGGVEQFF.

The chain carries TRBV2 and TRBJ2-7; TRBD2 matches 9 bases. There are 14 residues in the CDR3. Germline V gene sequence: CDR1 SNHLY, CDR2 FYNNEI. The J segment lost 0 bases and the V segment lost 7 bases, leaving 4 bases of the junction unmatched. The CDR3: CASTRSGSSYEQYF. CDR3 nucleotide sequence: TGTGCCAGCACGCGTAGCGGGAGCTCCTACGAGCAGTACTTC.

This rearrangement joins TRBV19 to TRBJ1-6; weak D call: TRBD1 (6 bases). V was clipped by 8 bases and J by 11 bases, with 10 bases between them. The germline V gene has CDR1 LNHDA and CDR2 SQIVND (reference sequence). This CDR3 spans 11 amino acids. The CDR3 here is CASQGKTPLHF. The DNA for the CDR3 is TGTGCCAGTCAGGGGAAGACACCCCTCCACTTT.

The chain combines TRBV29-1 with TRBJ2-3; TRBD1 matches 7 bases. Germline lookup yields CDR1 SQVTM and CDR2 ANQGSEA. Germline trimming cut 6 bases from V and 2 bases from J; bases unmatched to any gene: 5. The CDR3 covers 13 residues. This chain's CDR3 is CSVKGQHTDTQYF. The CDR3 DNA follows: TGCAGCGTCAAGGGACAGCACACAGATACGCAGTATTTT.

This clone was detected once. The chain recombines TRBV28 with TRBJ2-3; D is perhaps TRBD2 (5 bases). Trimming took 2 bases from V and 1 from J, leaving 16 bases between them. CDR1 and CDR2 from the germline V gene are MDHEN and SYDVKM. The CDR3 extends over 17 amino acids. DNA for the CDR3: TGTGCCAGCAGTTTAAGTGGGTTTATGGAGGGCACAGATACGCAGTATTTT. Protein sequence: CASSLSGFMEGTDTQYF.

The rearrangement uses TRBV29-1 and TRBJ2-7, with D tentatively TRBD2 (6 bases). The CDR3 is 12 residues long. Trimming stripped 3 bases from V and 5 bases from J, with 11 bases between. CDR1 and CDR2 (germline): SQVTM, ANQGSEA. The chain's CDR3 is CSVEGWGDEQYF. DNA of the CDR3: TGCAGCGTTGAGGGGTGGGGGGACGAGCAGTACTTC.

This clone was recorded once. The V and J genes are TRBV19 and TRBJ2-6, with TRBD1 identical over 10 bases. The germline V gene encodes CDR1 LNHDA and CDR2 SQIVND (reference sequence). The CDR3 is 17 amino acids. V lost 5 bases and J lost 0; bases outside the gene matches: 4. Written as DNA, the CDR3 is TGTGCCAGTAGTCAGGGACAGGGGCCCTCTGGGGCCAACGTCCTGACTTTC. Translated, it gives CASSQGQGPSGANVLTF.

The rearrangement uses TRBV29-1 and TRBJ2-5, with TRBD2 as a possible D gene (6 bases). The ends were cut back, 4 bases at V and 9 bases at J, with 24 bases in the middle. The CDR3 length is 15 residues. The V gene's germline CDR1 is SQVTM and CDR2 ANQGSEA. The DNA for the CDR3 is TGCAGCGTTGCCTCCGGGGAGGCAGGGTCTAGGGCCCAGTACTTC. It encodes CSVASGEAGSRAQYF.

The gene calls are TRBV12-3 or TRBV12-4 and TRBJ2-7; 8 bases line up with TRBD1. The CDR3 consists of 13 residues. Unmatched junction bases numbered 11, after V lost 6 bases and J lost 10 bases. The CDR3 DNA follows: TGTGCCAGCAGAGAGACAGGGGCCGGGGGCCAGTACTTC. The encoded protein is CASRETGAGGQYF.

The J gene is TRBJ2-2, the V gene TRBV9, with D possibly TRBD2 on 6 matching bases. CDR1 and CDR2 (germline): SGDLS, YYNGEE. CDR3 length: 16 amino acids. V lost 3 bases and J 6 bases, leaving 18 bases between the germline ends. CDR3 in amino acids: CASSGQVRGNSGELFF. CDR3 in DNA: TGTGCCAGCAGCGGCCAAGTTCGGGGGAATTCCGGGGAGCTGTTTTTT.

The CDR3 DNA reads as TGTGCCACCAGCGGCCCCGGGACAGCGAACACCGGGGAGCTGTTTTTT. Translated, it gives CATSGPGTANTGELFF. The genes are TRBV15 and TRBJ2-2; 7 bases line up with TRBD1. This CDR3 spans 16 amino acids. Germline CDR1 LNHNV, CDR2 YYDKDF (reference sequence). Trimming removed 5 bases from V and 0 bases from J; junction bases left unmatched: 6. The whole variable domain, remainder taken from reference TRBV15 and TRBJ2-2, is DAMVIQNPRYQVTQFGKPVTLSCSQTLNHNVMYWYQQKSSQAPKLLFHYYDKDFNNEADTPDNFQSRRPNTSFCFLDIRSPGLGDTAMYLCATSGPGTANTGELFFGEGSRLTVL.

The rearrangement links TRBV3-1 (or the pseudogene TRBV3-2) to TRBJ2-5; 8 bases line up with TRBD1. This CDR3 spans 15 amino acids. CDR1 and CDR2 (germline): LGHDT, YNNKEL (reference sequence). J gave up 5 bases and V 1 base, and 6 bases lay outside the gene matches. CDR3 sequence: CASSQADRVSETQYF. CDR3 coding DNA: TGTGCCAGCAGCCAAGCGGACAGGGTTTCGGAGACCCAGTACTTC.